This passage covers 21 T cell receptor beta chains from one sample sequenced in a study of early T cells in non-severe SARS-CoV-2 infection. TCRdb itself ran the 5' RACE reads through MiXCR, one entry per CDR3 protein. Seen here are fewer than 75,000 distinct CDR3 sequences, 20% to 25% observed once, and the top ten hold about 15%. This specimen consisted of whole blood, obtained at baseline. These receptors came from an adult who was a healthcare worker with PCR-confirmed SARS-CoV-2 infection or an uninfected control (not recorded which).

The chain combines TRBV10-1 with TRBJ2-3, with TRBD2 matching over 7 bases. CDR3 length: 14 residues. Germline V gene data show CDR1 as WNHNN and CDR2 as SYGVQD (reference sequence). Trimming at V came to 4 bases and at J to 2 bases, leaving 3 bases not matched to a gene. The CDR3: CASSVGGDTDTQYF. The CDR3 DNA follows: TGCGCCAGCAGTGTTGGGGGGGACACAGATACGCAGTATTTT.

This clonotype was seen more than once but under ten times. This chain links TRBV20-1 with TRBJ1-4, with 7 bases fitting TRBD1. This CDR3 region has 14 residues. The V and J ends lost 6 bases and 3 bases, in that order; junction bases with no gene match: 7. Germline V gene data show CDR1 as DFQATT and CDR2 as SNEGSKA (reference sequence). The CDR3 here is CSAPQGIANEKLFF. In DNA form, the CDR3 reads TGCAGTGCACCACAGGGGATCGCTAATGAAAAACTGTTTTTT.

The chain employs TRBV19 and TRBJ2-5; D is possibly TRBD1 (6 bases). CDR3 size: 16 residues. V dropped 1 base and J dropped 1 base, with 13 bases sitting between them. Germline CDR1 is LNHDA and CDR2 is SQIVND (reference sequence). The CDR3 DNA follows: TGTGCCAGTAGTATAGTGAGTACAGGGACCCAAGAGACCCAGTACTTC. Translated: CASSIVSTGTQETQYF.

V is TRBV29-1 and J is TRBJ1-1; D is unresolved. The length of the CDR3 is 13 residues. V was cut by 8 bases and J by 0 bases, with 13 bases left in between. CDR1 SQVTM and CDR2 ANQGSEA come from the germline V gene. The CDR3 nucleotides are TGCAGCTCCTTAGGGAGAATGAACACTGAAGCTTTCTTT. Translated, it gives CSSLGRMNTEAFF.

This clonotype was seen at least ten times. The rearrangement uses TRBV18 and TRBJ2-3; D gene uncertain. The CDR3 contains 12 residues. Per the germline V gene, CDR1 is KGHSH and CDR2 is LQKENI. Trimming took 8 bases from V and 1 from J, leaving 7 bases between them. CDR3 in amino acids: CASSPRTDTQYF. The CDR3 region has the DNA TGTGCCAGCAGCCCCCGCACAGATACGCAGTATTTT.

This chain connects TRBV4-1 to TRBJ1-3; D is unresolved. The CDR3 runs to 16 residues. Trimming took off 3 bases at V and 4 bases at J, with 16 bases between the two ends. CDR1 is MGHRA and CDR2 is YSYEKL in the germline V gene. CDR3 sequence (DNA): TGCGCCAGCAGCCAGCTGACATCGCGTATCGGAAACACCATATATTTT. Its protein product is CASSQLTSRIGNTIYF.

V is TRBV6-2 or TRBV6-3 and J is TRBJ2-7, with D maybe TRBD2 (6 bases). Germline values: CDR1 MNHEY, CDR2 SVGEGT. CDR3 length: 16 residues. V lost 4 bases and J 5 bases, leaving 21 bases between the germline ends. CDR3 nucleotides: TGTGCCAGCAGTTCTCTGGGGGGTACGACCTTCGACGAGCAGTACTTC. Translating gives CASSSLGGTTFDEQYF.

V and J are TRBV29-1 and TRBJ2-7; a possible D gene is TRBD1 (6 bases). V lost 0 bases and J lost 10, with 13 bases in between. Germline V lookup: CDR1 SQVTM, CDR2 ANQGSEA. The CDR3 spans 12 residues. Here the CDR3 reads CSVEDQTGQQYF. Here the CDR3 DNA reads TGCAGCGTTGAAGATCAGACAGGTCAACAGTACTTC.

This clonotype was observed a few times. The CDR3 spells CASSPSGAGTDTQYF. The CDR3 DNA sequence: TGTGCCAGCAGTCCTAGCGGAGCAGGCACAGATACGCAGTATTTT. This rearrangement joins TRBV2 to TRBJ2-3; 7 bases line up with TRBD2. Germline CDR1 SNHLY, CDR2 FYNNEI. V shed 5 bases and J 1 base; nucleotides not matched to a gene: 6. The CDR3 loop spans 15 amino acids.

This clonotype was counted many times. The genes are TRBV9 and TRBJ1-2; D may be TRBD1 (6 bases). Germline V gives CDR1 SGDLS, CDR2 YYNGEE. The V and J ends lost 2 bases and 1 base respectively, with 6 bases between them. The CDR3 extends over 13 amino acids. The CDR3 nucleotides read TGTGCCAGCAGCGTGGACAGTAACTATGGCTACACCTTC. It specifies CASSVDSNYGYTF. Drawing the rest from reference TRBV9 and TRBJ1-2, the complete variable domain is DSGVTQTPKHLITATGQRVTLRCSPRSGDLSVYWYQQSLDQGLQFLIQYYNGEERAKGNILERFSAQQFPDLHSELNLSSLELGDSALYFCASSVDSNYGYTFGSGTRLTVV.

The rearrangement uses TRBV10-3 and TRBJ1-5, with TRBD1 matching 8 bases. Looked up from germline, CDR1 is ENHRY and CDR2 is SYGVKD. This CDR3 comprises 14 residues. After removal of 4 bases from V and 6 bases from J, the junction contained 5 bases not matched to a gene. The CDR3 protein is CAISGQGAGQPQHF. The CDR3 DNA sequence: TGTGCCATCAGTGGTCAGGGGGCGGGTCAGCCCCAGCATTTT.

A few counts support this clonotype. The CDR3 protein is CASSQRRGQGSEAFF. CDR3 nucleotides: TGTGCCAGCAGCCAACGGAGGGGACAGGGGTCTGAAGCTTTCTTT. J is TRBJ1-1 and V is TRBV3-1; 10 bases align to TRBD1. There are 15 residues in the CDR3. Trimming took 2 bases from V and 6 from J; bases not matched to a gene: 6. Germline CDR1 reads LGHDT; CDR2 reads YNNKEL (reference sequence).

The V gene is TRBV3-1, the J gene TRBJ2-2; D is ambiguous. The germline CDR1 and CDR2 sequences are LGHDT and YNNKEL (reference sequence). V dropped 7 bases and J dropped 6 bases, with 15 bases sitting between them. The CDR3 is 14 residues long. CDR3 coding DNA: TGTGCCAGCACCCAGGAAGGAGAAGCCGGGGAGCTGTTTTTT. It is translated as CASTQEGEAGELFF.

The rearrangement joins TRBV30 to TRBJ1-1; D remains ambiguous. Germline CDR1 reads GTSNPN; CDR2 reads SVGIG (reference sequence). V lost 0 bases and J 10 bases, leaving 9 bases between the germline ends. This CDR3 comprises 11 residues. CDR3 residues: CAWSVLRVAFF. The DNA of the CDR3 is TGTGCCTGGAGTGTACTAAGGGTAGCTTTCTTT.

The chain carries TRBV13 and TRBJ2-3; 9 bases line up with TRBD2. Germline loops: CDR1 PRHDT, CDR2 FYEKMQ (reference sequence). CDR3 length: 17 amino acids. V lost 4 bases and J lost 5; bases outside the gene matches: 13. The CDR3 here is CASSSLSFSGGRDTQYF. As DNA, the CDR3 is TGTGCCAGCAGCTCTCTTTCCTTTAGCGGGGGAAGAGATACGCAGTATTTT.

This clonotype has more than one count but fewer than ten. CDR3 sequence (DNA): TGTGCCAGCAGTGGACAGCCAACTAATGAAAAACTGTTTTTT. Translation gives CASSGQPTNEKLFF. V and J are TRBV2 and TRBJ1-4; weak D call: TRBD1 (5 bases). The CDR3 runs 14 residues. V was cut by 4 bases and J by 0 bases, with 6 bases left in between. CDR1 is SNHLY and CDR2 is FYNNEI in the germline V gene.

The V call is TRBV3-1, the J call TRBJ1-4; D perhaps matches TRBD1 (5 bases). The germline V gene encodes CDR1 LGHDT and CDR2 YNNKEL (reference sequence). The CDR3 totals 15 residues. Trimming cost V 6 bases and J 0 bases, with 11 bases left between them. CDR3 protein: CASSFGGATNEKLFF. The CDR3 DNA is TGTGCCAGCAGTTTCGGGGGGGCAACTAATGAAAAACTGTTTTTT.

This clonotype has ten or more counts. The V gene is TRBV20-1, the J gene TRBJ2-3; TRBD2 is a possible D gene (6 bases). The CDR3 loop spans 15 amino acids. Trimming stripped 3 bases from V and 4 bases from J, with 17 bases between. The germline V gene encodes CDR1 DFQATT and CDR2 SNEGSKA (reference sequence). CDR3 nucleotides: TGCAGTGCTAGCGTTGGGGGGTCCGCGCCAGATACGCAGTATTTT. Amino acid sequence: CSASVGGSAPDTQYF.

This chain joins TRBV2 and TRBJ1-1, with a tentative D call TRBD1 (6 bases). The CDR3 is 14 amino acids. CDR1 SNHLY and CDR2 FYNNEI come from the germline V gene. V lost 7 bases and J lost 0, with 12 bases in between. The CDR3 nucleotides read TGTGCCAGCAAAGGGGACACCATGAACACTGAAGCTTTCTTT. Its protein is CASKGDTMNTEAFF.

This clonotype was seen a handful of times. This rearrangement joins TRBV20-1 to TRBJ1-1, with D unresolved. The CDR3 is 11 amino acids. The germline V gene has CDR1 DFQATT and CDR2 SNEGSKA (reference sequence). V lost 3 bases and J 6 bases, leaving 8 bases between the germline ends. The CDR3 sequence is CSASKGAEAFF. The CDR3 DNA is TGCAGTGCTAGTAAGGGAGCTGAAGCTTTCTTT.

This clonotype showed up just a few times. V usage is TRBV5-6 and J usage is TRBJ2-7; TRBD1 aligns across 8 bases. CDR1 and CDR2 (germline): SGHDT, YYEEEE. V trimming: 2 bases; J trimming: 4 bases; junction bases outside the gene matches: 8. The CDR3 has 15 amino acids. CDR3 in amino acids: CASSLFGQGPYEQYF. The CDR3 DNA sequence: TGTGCCAGCAGCTTATTCGGACAGGGTCCATACGAGCAGTACTTC.